This entry concerns a single T cell receptor beta chain. The CDR3 totals 16 residues. Looked up from germline, CDR1 is DFQATT and CDR2 is SNEGSKA (reference sequence). Germline trimming cut 2 bases from V and 6 bases from J; bases unmatched to any gene: 8. This record comes from a study of blood T cells in healthy people across ages. The use of a sample-barcoded 5' primer and a J-beta primer mix characterized a second PCR of roughly 6 to 11 cycles. TCRdb reprocessed the 5' RACE reads via MiXCR and lists one record per CDR3 protein. The table includes over 1,500,000 distinct CDR3 sequences, around 50% detected once.

The source is a woman aged 35 to 49 in good health. The chain couples TRBV20-1 to TRBJ2-3, with 13 bases fitting TRBD2. Sequences were obtained from blood. The DNA for the CDR3 is TGCAGTGCTAGATGGACTAGCGGGGGCCCAATGGATACGCAGTATTTT. Encoded protein: CSARWTSGGPMDTQYF.